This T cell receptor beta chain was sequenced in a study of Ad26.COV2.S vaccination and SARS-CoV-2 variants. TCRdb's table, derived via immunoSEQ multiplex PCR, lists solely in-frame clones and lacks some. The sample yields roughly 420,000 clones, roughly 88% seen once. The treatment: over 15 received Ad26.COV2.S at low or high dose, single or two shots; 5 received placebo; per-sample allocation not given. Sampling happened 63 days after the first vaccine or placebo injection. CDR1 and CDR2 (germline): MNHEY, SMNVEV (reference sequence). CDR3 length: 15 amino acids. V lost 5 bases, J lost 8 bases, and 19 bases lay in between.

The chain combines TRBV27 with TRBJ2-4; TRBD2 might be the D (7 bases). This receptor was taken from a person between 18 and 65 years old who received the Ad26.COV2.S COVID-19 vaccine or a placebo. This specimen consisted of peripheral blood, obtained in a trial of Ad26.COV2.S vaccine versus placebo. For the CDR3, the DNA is TGTGCCAGCAGTCCCAACCGGGGAGGGGGACACATTCAGTACTTC. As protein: CASSPNRGGGHIQYF.